This T cell receptor (beta chain) was sequenced for a study of graft-versus-host responses after intestinal transplantation. Across the study: Every recipient underwent anti-thymocyte globulin induction, then tacrolimus and steroids for roughly 3 years. Study findings and constraints: Those patients showing graft-donor T cell macrochimerism displayed high graft-versus-host to host-versus-graft clonal ratios in allografts.

Libraries were prepared by immunoSEQ multiplex PCR; TCRdb keeps only in-frame clonotypes and omits some of them. This repertoire shows about 73,000 clones, 90% found once; its top ten account for 3.5% to 5%. Germline CDR1 MNHNS, CDR2 SASEGT. The V gene lost 3 bases and the J gene lost 5 bases, with 16 bases spanning the gap. This CDR3 spans 15 amino acids. A remark on this clone: The antigen is not known.

This receptor was identified in a human donor who was the organ donor for an intestinal transplant. Material: unstimulated CD8+ T cells sorted from spleen or lymph node cells, obtained before transplant. The chain is built from TRBV6-1 and TRBJ1-2, with D hard to call. DNA for the CDR3: TGTGCCAGCAGTGATGTCCGACTCAATCCATATGGCTACACCTTC. It codes for CASSDVRLNPYGYTF.